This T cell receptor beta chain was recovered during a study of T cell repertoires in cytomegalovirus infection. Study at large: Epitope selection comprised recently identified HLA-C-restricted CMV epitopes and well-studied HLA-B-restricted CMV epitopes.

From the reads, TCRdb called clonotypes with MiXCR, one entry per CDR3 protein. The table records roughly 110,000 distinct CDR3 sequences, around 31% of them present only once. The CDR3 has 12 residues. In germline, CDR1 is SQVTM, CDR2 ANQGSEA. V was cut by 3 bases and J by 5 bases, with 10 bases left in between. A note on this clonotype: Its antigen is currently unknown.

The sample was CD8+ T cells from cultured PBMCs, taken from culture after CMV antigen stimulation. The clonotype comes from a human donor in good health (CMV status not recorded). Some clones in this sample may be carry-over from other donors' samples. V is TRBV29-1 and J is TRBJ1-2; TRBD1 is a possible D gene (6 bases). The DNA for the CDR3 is TGCAGCGTTGACAGGGGCGTATATGGCTACACCTTC. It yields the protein CSVDRGVYGYTF.